The T cell receptor (beta chain) under discussion was sequenced for a study of Ad26.COV2.S vaccination and SARS-CoV-2 variants. Study-wide results and caveats: Analyses that measured TCR breadth and depth may have underestimated total T cell responses. It was vaccine recipients, not placebo recipients, who had the higher spike-specific TCR breadth.

Sequenced by immunoSEQ multiplex PCR; TCRdb stores in-frame clones only, minus some. The sample has roughly 380,000 clones; roughly 94% are singletons. Turning to this clone: What it recognizes is unknown.

The germline gives CDR1 MGHRA, CDR2 YSYEKL. Trimming removed 4 bases from V and 4 bases from J; junction bases left unmatched: 7. The CDR3 loop spans 15 amino acids. Here the sequenced sample was peripheral blood, taken after recovery from COVID-19. This TCR derives from a human donor who had recovered from COVID-19. The rearrangement uses TRBV4-1 and TRBJ2-5, with TRBD1 identical over 9 bases. The CDR3 protein is CASSLTGGRGETQYF. The CDR3 DNA is TGCGCCAGCAGCCTAACAGGGGGCAGGGGAGAGACCCAGTACTTC.